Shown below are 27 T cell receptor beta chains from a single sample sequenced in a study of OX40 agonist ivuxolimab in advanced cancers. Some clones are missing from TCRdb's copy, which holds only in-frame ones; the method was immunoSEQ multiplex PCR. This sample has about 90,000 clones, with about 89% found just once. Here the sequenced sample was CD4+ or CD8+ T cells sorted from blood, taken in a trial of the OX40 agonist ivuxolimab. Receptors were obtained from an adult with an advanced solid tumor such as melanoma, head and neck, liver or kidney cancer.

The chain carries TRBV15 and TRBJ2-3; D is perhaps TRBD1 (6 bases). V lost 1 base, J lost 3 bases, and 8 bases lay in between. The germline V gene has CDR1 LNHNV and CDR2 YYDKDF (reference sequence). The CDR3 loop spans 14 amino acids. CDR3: CATSRVRGTDTQYF. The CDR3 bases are TGTGCCACCAGCAGAGTGAGGGGGACAGATACGCAGTATTTT.

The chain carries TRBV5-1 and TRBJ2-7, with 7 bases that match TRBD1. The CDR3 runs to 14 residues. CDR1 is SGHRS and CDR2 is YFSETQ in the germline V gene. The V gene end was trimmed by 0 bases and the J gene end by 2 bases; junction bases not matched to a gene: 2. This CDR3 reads CASSLDRGAYEQYF. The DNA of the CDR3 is TGCGCCAGCAGCTTGGACAGGGGTGCCTACGAGCAGTACTTC.

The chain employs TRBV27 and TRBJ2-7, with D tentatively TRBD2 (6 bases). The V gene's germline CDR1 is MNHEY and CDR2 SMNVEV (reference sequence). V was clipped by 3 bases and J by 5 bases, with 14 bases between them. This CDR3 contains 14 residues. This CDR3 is CASSLGDSLDEQYF. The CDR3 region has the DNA TGTGCCAGCAGTTTGGGGGACTCGCTCGACGAGCAGTACTTC.

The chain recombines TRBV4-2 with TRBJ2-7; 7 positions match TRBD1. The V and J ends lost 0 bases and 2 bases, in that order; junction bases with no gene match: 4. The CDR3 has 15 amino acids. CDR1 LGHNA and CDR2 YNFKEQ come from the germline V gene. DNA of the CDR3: TGTGCCAGCAGCCAAGATCCCCAGGGGGCCTACGAGCAGTACTTC. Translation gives CASSQDPQGAYEQYF.

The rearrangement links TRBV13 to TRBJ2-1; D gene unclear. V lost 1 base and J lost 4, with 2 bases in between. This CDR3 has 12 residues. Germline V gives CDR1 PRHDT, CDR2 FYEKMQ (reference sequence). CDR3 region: CASSLAYNEQFF. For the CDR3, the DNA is TGTGCCAGCAGCTTAGCATACAATGAGCAGTTCTTC.

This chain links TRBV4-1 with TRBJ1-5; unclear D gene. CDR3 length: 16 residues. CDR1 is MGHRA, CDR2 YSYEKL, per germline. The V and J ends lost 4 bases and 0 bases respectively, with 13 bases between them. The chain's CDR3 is CASSLAGDGSNQPQHF. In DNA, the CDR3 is TGCGCCAGCAGCCTCGCGGGAGACGGTAGCAATCAGCCCCAGCATTTT.

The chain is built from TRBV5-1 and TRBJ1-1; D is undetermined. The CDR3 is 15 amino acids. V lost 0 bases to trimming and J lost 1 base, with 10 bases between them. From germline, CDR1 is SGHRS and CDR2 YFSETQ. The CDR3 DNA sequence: TGCGCCAGCAGCTTGGACCCAGGAACGAACACTGAAGCTTTCTTT. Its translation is CASSLDPGTNTEAFF. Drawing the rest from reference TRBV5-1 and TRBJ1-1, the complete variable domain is KAGVTQTPRYLIKTRGQQVTLSCSPISGHRSVSWYQQTPGQGLQFLFEYFSETQRNKGNFPGRFSGRQFSNSRSEMNVSTLELGDSALYLCASSLDPGTNTEAFFGQGTRLTVV.

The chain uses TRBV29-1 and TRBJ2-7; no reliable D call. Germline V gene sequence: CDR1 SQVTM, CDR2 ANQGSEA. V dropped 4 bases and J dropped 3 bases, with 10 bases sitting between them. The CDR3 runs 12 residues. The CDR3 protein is CSVVARSYEQYF. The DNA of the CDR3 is TGCAGCGTTGTAGCCAGGAGCTACGAGCAGTACTTC.

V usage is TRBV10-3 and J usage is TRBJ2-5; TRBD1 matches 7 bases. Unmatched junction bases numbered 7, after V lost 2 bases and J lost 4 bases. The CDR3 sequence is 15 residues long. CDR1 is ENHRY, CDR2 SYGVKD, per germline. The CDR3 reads CAISEPGRQGETQYF. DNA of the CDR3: TGTGCCATCAGTGAGCCAGGACGACAGGGAGAGACCCAGTACTTC.

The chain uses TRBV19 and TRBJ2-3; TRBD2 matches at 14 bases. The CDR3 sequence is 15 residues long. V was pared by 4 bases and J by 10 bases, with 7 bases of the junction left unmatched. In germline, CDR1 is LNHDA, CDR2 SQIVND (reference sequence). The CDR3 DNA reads TGTGCCAGTAGTAAGGGACTAGCGGGAGAAGGTTCGCAGTATTTT. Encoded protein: CASSKGLAGEGSQYF.

CDR3 protein: CSALISTGGFAGELFF. The CDR3 region has the DNA TGCAGCGCCCTTATCTCGACAGGGGGCTTCGCCGGGGAGCTGTTTTTT. J is TRBJ2-2 and V is TRBV29-1, with 10 bases aligning to TRBD1. This CDR3 is 16 amino acids long. V was clipped by 7 bases and J by 6 bases; unmatched bases: 14. Germline V gives CDR1 SQVTM, CDR2 ANQGSEA.

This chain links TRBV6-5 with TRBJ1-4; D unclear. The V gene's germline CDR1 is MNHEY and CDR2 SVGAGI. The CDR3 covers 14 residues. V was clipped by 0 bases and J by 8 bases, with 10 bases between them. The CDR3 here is CASSYSPRVEKLFF. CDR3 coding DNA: TGTGCCAGCAGTTACTCCCCTAGGGTGGAAAAACTGTTTTTT.

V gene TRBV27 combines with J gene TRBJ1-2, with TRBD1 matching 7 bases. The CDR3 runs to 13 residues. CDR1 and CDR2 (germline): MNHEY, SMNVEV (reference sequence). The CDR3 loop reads CAVGRGPSYGYTF. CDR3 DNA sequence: TGTGCAGTCGGGAGGGGGCCATCCTATGGCTACACCTTC.

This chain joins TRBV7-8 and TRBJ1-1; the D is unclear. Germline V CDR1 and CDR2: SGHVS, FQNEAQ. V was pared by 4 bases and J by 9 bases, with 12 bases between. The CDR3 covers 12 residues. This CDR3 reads CASSYENLQAFF. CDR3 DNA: TGTGCCAGCAGCTATGAGAACCTCCAAGCTTTCTTT.

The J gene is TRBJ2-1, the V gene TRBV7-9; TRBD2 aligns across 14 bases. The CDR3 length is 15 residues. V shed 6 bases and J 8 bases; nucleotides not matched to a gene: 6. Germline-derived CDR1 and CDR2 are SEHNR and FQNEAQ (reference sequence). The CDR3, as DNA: TGTGCCAGCAGGGCGACTAGCGGGAGGGCCCATGAGCAGTTCTTC. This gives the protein CASRATSGRAHEQFF.

CDR3 sequence: CASSPPRATETQYF. CDR3 sequence (DNA): TGTGCCAGCTCTCCCCCACGGGCTACCGAGACCCAGTACTTC. The chain employs TRBV18 and TRBJ2-5; no reliable D call. The CDR3 covers 14 residues. The V end lost 6 bases, the J end lost 5 bases, and 16 bases lay between the germline ends. Germline V lookup: CDR1 KGHSH, CDR2 LQKENI.

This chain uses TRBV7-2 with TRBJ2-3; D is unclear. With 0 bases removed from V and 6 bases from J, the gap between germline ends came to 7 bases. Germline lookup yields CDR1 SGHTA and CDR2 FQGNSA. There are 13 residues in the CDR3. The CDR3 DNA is TGTGCCAGCAGCTTAGCTAGCATGGATACGCAGTATTTT. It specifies CASSLASMDTQYF. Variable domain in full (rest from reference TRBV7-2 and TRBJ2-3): GAGVSQSPSNKVTEKGKDVELRCDPISGHTALYWYRQSLGQGLEFLIYFQGNSAPDKSGLPSDRFSAERTGGSVSTLTIQRTQQEDSAVYLCASSLASMDTQYFGPGTRLTVL.

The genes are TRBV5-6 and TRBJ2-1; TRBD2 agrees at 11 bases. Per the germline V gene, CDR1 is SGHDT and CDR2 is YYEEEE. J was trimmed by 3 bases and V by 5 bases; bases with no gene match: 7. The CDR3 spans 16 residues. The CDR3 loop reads CASSPGLAEFYNEQFF. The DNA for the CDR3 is TGTGCCAGCAGTCCGGGACTAGCGGAGTTCTACAATGAGCAGTTCTTC.

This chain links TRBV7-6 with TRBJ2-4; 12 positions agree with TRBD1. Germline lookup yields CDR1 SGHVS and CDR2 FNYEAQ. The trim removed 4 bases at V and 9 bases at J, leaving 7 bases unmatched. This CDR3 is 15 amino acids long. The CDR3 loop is CASSSPGQGAGIQYF. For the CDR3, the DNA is TGTGCCAGCAGCTCACCGGGACAGGGGGCTGGCATTCAGTACTTC.

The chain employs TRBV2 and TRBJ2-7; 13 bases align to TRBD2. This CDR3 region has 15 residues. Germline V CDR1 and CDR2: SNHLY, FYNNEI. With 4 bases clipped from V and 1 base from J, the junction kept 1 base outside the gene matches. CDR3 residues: CASSGLAGGSYEQYF. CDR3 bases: TGTGCCAGCAGTGGACTAGCGGGGGGATCCTACGAGCAGTACTTC.

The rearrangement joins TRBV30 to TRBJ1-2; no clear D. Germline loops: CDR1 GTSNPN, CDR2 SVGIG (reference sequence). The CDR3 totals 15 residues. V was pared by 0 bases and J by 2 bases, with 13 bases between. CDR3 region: CAWSVSANSNYGYTF. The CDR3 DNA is TGTGCCTGGAGTGTGTCGGCCAACAGCAACTATGGCTACACCTTC.

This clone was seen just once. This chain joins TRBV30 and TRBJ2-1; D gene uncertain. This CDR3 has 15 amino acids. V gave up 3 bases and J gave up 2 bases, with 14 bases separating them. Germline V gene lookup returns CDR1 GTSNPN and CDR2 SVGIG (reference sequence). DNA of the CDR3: TGTGCCTGGAGGGCCGGTGGGTACGCCTACAATGAGCAGTTCTTC. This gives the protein CAWRAGGYAYNEQFF. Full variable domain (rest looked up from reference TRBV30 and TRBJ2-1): SQTIHQWPATLVQPVGSPLSLECTVEGTSNPNLYWYRQAAGRGLQLLFYSVGIGQISSEVPQNLSASRPQDRQFILSSKKLLLSDSGFYLCAWRAGGYAYNEQFFGPGTRLTVL.

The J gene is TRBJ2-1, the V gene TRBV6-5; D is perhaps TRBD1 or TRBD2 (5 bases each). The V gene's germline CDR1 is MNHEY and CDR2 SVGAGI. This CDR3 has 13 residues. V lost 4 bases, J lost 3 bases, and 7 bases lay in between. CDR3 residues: CASSWDLYNEQFF. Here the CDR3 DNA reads TGTGCCAGCAGTTGGGACCTCTACAATGAGCAGTTCTTC.

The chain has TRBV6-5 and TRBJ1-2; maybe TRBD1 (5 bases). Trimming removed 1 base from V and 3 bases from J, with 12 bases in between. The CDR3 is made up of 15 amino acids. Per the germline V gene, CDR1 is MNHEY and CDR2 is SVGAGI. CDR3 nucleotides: TGTGCCAGCAGTTACTTGTCAGGGACTGACTATGGCTACACCTTC. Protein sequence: CASSYLSGTDYGYTF.

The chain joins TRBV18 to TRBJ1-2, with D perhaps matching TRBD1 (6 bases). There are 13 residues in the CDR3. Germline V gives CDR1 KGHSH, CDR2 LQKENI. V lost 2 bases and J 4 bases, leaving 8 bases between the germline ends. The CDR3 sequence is CASSPEGVYGYTF. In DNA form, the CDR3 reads TGTGCCAGCTCACCAGAGGGGGTCTATGGCTACACCTTC.

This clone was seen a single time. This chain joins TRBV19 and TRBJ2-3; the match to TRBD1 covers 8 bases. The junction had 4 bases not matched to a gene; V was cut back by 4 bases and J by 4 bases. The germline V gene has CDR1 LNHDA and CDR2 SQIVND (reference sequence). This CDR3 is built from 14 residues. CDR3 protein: CASSTDREADTQYF. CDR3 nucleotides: TGTGCCAGTAGTACGGACAGGGAAGCAGATACGCAGTATTTT.

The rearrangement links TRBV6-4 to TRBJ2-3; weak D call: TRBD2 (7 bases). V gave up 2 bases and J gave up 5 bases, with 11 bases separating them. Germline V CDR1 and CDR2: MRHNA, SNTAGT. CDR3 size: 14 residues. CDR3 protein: CASSDRGEGDTQYF. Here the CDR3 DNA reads TGTGCCAGCAGTGACAGGGGGGAGGGAGATACGCAGTATTTT.